This T cell receptor (beta chain) stems from a study of spatial heterogeneity in lung cancer (dated by TCRdb to the late 2010s). Context from the whole study: Beta-chain transcripts were consistently detected in greater numbers than alpha-chain transcripts, which likely reflects a higher abundance of beta-chain transcripts. In tumor regions, TCR transcript counts showed a strong correlation with a T cell transcriptional module score derived from matched bulk RNA-seq. In the raw uncorrected reads, each unique combination of TCR and UMI appeared more than ten times on average. TCR alpha and beta repertoires were quantitatively compared across multiple tumor regions, matched nontumor lung and blood in non-small cell lung cancer. TCR repertoire features were related to nonsynonymous mutation counts determined by whole-exome sequencing of tumor tissue. At surgery, hundreds of tumor regions, fewer than 85 matched nontumor lung samples and 56 PBMC samples were TCR-sequenced for both alpha and beta chains.

The method was 5' RACE. Sequencing used a NextSeq 500. The TCR library protocol attached a unique molecular identifier to each TCR cDNA molecule to allow correction of PCR and sequencing errors. The paper's data handling went like this. TCR identification, UMI-based error correction and CDR3 extraction were performed with Decombinator tools. Expanded TCRs were defined as those above a frequency of 2 per 1,000, corresponding to the top 1% of the tumor frequency distribution. Expanded tumor TCRs were classed as regional if statistically deemed absent (corrected P<0.05) from at least one tumor region, otherwise ubiquitous. Renyi diversity was computed with the R vegan package after each repertoire had been subsampled 100 times to 5,000 TCRs. To build CDR3 similarity networks, amino acid triplet string-kernel similarity was used, and CDR3s were connected when their pairwise similarity was above 0.82. TCRdb trimmed the raw reads at Q25, called clones with MiXCR and kept productive beta chains. When rows share a CDR3 protein, they turn into one entry using the most common DNA and genes. The V and J calls, along with clone size, are taken from TCRdb and not from the paper's own processing. The sample table records over 6,000 distinct CDR3 sequences; around 13% of these occur just once. The ten largest clonotypes hold around 8% of the sample.

The table lists this clonotype with many counts. This clone's antigen is unknown. Base quality data are lacking; no much larger clone is found one base away. Because the library targeted alpha chains, this beta chain is an off-target read whose size means little. The time point label corresponds to: sample taken at primary tumor resection. Donors were around 69 patients with early-stage, untreated non-small cell lung cancer from the lung TRACERx cohort. For TCR sequencing, whole RNA was extracted from tumor and nontumor lung tissue, or from cryopreserved PBMC samples, and no cell sorting was done. A patient was chosen for TCR sequencing only when enough RNA was available from at least two tumor regions. Before selection, tumor and adjacent nontumor lung specimens were reviewed by a lung pathologist. The CDR3 has 14 amino acids, counting the end cysteine and phenylalanine. Only CDR3 DNA is held: 42 bases, read in frame from base 1. The germline V gene (reference sequence) specifies MNHEY as CDR1 and SMNVEV as CDR2. V is cut by 6 bases and J by 4 bases, and the space between the germline ends is 13 bases.

Study-wide conclusions, independent of this receptor: The number of expanded intratumoral alpha and beta TCRs correlated with the tumor nonsynonymous mutation count. Confirming at a functional level the hypothesis that regional TCRs recognize regional mutations was considered to require additional single-cell paired TCR alpha and beta sequencing. TCR-seq was estimated to cover only 6% to 7% of tumor T cells for alpha chains and approximately 12% for beta chains. The count of ubiquitous expanded TCRs correlated with the count of ubiquitous nonsynonymous mutations, and the count of regional expanded TCRs correlated with the count of regional nonsynonymous mutations.

The starting material was lung tumor tissue, obtained at surgery. This sequence uses TRBV27 and TRBJ2-1; the D gene is unclear. This TCR came from a male donor with early-stage non-small cell lung cancer. In nucleotide form, the sequence is TGTGCCAGCAGCAACTACCGCGAATACAATGAGCAGTTCTTC. Its amino acids are CASSNYREYNEQFF.